Described below is a single T cell receptor (beta chain) sequence and its context. Its antigen target is currently unknown. Base qualities were left out, and no much larger clone turns up one base away. Collaborating institutions collected whole blood in K2EDTA tubes following their own protocols. For TCRbeta analysis, collaborator samples were shipped as frozen whole blood, as isolated PBMCs, or as DNA extracted from either sample type. These data come from a study of blood T cell repertoires in COVID-19 (dated by TCRdb to about 2020). Looking at the study overall: Samples covering the acute and convalescent phases of COVID-19 were provided by collaborators in the United States, Italy and Spain. The material from the prospective study consisted of cDNA or gDNA derived from T cells, B-cell-depleted T cells, or PBMCs. Sample metadata almost always included a de-identified subject ID, COVID-19 status, age in years and sex. The repertoires were released in a freely available public database meant as a resource for research on the immune response to SARS-CoV-2. Where available, HLA class I and class II types were taken from metadata supplied by the sample provider and were not determined by assay-based typing. Samples came from the ongoing ImmuneRACE study (first 160 participants) plus 1,254 subjects from 6 global collaborators. Subjects who had been exposed to COVID-19, were actively infected with it, or had recovered from it provided the deeply sampled blood TCRbeta repertoires that made up the dataset.

Looking up the germline V gene yields CDR1 SGHTA and CDR2 FQGNSA. The germline V and J ends show losses of 6 bases and 8 bases respectively, and no gene match explains 6 bases of the junction. Taken from cysteine to phenylalanine, the CDR3 has 14 residues. Only the CDR3 portion is preserved as DNA: 42 bases, with reading frame beginning at the first base. TCRbeta CDR3 regions were amplified from genomic DNA using the immunoSEQ Assay, a bias-controlled multiplex PCR. Concerning the study's data processing: Within the assay, amplification of reference gene primers was used to estimate how many nucleated cells each sample contained. To quantify the absolute abundance of each unique TCRbeta CDR3 rearrangement, sequence reads were collapsed and filtered. For each sample, productive Simpson clonality was calculated as the square root of Simpson's diversity index across productive rearrangements. What TCRdb holds here is the immuneACCESS table cut down to in-frame rearrangements. Part of the clones is not present; checked against another copy, under half of the missing clones reflect an unresolved V gene, and the others are unexplained. Clone size and V and J calls were adopted from that table, with D and trimming inferred from the DNA. Recorded for this sample are approximately 410,000 clones; about nine tenths of them occurred a single time. Together, the top ten hold over 1.1% of the sample.

Broad study findings and their caveats: How much clinical and demographic metadata was included differed by source and by participant, and the metadata was provided uncurated.

The sequenced material came from peripheral blood. The rearrangement joined TRBV7-2 to TRBJ1-6, and TRBD1 matches 8 of the central bases. This clonotype was sampled from a woman between 25 and 40 years old with active or convalescent COVID-19. The DNA sequence is as follows: TGTGCCAGCAGACCTGGACAGGGTTATTCACCCCTCCACTTT. This gives the protein CASRPGQGYSPLHF.